This TCR beta chain was identified during a study of neurological immune-mediated disorders. CDR1 SGHAT and CDR2 FQNNGV come from the germline V gene. The CDR3 consists of 13 residues. The V and J ends lost 0 bases and 2 bases respectively, with 2 bases between them. TCRdb re-called the 5' RACE reads with MiXCR, one entry per CDR3 protein. The profile shows under 90,000 distinct CDR3 sequences, under 13% of them singletons. This clonotype was recorded many times. Sequenced: PBMCs. J is TRBJ1-3 and V is TRBV11-2; no firm D call. This receptor was obtained from a man aged 35 to 55 in good health. The CDR3 sequence is CASSLDPGNTIYF. For the CDR3, the DNA is TGTGCCAGCAGCTTAGATCCTGGAAACACCATATATTTT.